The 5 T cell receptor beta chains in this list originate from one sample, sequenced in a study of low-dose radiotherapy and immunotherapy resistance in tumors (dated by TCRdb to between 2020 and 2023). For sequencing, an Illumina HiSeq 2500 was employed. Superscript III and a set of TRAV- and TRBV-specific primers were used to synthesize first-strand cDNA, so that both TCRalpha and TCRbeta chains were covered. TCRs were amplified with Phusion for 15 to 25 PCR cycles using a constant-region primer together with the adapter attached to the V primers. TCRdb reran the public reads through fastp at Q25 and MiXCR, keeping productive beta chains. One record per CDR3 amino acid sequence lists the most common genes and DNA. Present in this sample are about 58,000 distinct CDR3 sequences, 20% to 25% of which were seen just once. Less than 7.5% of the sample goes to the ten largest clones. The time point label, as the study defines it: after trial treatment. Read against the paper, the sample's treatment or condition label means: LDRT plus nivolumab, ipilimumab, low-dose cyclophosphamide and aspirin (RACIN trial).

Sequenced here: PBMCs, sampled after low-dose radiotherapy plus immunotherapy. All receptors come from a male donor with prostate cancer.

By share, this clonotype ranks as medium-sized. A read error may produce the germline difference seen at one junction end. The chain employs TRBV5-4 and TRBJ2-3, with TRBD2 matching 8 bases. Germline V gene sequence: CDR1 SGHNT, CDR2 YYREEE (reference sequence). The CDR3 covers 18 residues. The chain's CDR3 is CASSLSAASAGATDTQYF. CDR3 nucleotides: TGCGCCAGCAGCTTATCGGCCGCGTCAGCGGGGGCCACAGATACGCAGTATTTT.

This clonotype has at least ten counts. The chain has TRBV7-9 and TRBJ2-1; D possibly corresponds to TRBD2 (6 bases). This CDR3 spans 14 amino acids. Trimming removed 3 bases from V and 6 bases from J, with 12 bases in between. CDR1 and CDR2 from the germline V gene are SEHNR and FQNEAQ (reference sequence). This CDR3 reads CASSFEAGSNEQFF. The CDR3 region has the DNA TGTGCCAGCAGCTTCGAGGCCGGGAGCAATGAGCAGTTCTTC.

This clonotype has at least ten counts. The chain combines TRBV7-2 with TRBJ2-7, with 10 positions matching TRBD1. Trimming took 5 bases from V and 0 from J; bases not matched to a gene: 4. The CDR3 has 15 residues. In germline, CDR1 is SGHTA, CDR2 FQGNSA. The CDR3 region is CASSTGQGSSYEQYF. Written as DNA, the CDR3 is TGTGCCAGCAGCACGGGACAGGGGAGCTCCTACGAGCAGTACTTC. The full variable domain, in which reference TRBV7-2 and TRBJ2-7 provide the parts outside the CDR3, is GAGVSQSPSNKVTEKGKDVELRCDPISGHTALYWYRQSLGQGLEFLIYFQGNSAPDKSGLPSDRFSAERTGGSVSTLTIQRTQQEDSAVYLCASSTGQGSSYEQYFGPGTRLTVT.

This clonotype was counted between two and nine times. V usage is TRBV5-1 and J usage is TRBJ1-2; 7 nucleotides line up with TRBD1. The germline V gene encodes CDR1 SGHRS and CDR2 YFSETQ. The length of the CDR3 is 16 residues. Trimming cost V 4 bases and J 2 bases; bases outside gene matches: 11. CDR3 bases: TGCGCCAGCAGCCCAAGGACAGGCACCTCAAACTATGGCTACACCTTC. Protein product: CASSPRTGTSNYGYTF.

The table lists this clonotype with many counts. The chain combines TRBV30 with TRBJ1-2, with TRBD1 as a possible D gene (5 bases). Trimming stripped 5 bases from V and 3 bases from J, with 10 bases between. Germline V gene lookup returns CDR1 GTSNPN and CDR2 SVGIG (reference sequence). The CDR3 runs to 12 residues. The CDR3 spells CAWGQGDYGYTF. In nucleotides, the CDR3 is TGTGCCTGGGGCCAGGGCGACTATGGCTACACCTTC.